The clone carrying this T cell receptor (beta chain) was counted between two and nine times. The data originate from a study of blood T cell repertoires in COVID-19. The wider study: In each case, the material was cDNA or gDNA derived from T cells, B-cell-depleted T cells, or PBMCs.

Trimming at V came to 5 bases and at J to 3 bases, leaving 6 bases not matched to a gene. The germline CDR1 and CDR2 sequences are SGHTA and FQGNSA. The CDR3 has 15 residues. TCRdb keeps only in-frame clones here, not all; method: immunoSEQ multiplex PCR. This table holds 9,000 to 15,000 clones, around 80% found once. Input material: peripheral blood. The V and J genes are TRBV7-2 and TRBJ1-4; TRBD1 matches at 7 bases. The source is a man at least 80 years old with acute or convalescent COVID-19. The CDR3: CASSRGTVSNEKLFF. The CDR3 coding sequence is TGTGCCAGCAGCCGGGGGACAGTTTCTAATGAAAAACTGTTTTTT.